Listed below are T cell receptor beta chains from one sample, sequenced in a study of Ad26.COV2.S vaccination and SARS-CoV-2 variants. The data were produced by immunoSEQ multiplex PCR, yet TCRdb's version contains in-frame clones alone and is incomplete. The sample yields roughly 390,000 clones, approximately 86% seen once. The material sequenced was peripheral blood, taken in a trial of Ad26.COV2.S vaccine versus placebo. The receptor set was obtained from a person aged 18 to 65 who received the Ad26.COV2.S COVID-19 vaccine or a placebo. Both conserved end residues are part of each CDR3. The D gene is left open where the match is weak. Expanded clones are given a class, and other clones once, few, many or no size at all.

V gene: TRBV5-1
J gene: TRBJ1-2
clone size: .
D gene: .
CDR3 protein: CASSARWGAYGYTF
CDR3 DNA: TGCGCCAGCAGCGCTCGGTGGGGCGCCTATGGCTACACCTTC

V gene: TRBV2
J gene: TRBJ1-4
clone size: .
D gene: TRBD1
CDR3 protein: CASSPTGTANEKLFF
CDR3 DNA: TGTGCCAGCAGCCCCACAGGGACAGCTAATGAAAAACTGTTTTTT

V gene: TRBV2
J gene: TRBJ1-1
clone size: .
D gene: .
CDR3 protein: CASRGGTEAFF
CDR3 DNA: TGTGCCAGCAGGGGCGGTACTGAAGCTTTCTTT

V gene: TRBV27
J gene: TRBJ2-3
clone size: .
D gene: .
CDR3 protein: CASSYRWGADTQYF
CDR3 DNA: TGTGCCAGCAGTTACCGATGGGGGGCAGATACGCAGTATTTT

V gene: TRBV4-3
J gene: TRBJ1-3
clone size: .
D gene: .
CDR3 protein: CASSQAPAHSFSGNTIYF
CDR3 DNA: TGCGCCAGCAGCCAAGCCCCGGCCCACAGCTTCTCTGGAAACACCATATATTTT

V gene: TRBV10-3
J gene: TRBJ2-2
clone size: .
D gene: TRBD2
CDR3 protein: CAISESWLAGGRWTGELFF
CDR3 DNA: TGTGCCATCAGTGAGTCTTGGCTAGCGGGGGGCAGATGGACCGGGGAGCTGTTTTTT

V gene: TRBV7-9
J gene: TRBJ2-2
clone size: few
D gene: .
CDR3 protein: CASSLGANTGELFF
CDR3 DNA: TGTGCCAGCAGCTTAGGTGCGAACACCGGGGAGCTGTTTTTT

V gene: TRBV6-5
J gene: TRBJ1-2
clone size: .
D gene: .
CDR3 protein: CASNGLFTNSYGYTF
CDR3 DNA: TGTGCCAGCAATGGGCTGTTTACTAACTCCTATGGCTACACCTTC

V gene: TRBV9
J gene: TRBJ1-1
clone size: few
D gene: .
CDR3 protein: CASSVAGSNTEAFF
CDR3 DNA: TGTGCCAGCAGCGTAGCTGGGAGTAACACTGAAGCTTTCTTT

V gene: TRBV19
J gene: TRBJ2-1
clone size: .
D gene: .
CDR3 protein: CASSTPLETGLHEQFF
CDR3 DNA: TGTGCCAGTAGTACCCCCTTAGAGACAGGTTTGCATGAGCAGTTCTTC

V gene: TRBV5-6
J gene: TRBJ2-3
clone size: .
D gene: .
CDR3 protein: CASSLWVLTDTQYF
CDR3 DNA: TGTGCCAGCAGCCTCTGGGTCCTCACAGATACGCAGTATTTT

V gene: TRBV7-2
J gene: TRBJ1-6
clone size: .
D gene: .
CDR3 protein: CASSRATLNSPLHF
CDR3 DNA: TGTGCCAGCAGCCGGGCGACCCTGAATTCACCCCTCCACTTT

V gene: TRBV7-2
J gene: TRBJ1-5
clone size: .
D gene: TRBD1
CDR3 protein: CASSPDRAGQPQHF
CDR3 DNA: TGTGCCAGCAGCCCGGACAGGGCAGGACAGCCCCAGCATTTT

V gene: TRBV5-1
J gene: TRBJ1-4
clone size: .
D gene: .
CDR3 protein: CASRPSGLANEKLFF
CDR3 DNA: TGCGCCAGCAGACCCTCAGGGTTGGCTAATGAAAAACTGTTTTTT

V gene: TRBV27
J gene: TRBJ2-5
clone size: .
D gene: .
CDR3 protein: CASSAGAKQETQYF
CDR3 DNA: TGTGCCAGCTCGGCGGGGGCCAAACAAGAGACCCAGTACTTC

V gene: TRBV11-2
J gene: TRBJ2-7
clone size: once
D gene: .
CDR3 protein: CASSSPGSYEQYF
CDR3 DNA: TGTGCCAGCAGCTCCCCAGGGTCCTACGAGCAGTACTTC

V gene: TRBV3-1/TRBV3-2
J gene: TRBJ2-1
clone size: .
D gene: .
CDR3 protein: CASSQDASRDEQFF
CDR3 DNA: TGTGCCAGCAGCCAAGATGCTAGTCGCGATGAGCAGTTCTTC

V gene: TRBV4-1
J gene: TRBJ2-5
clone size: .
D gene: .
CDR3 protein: CASSQDLGGGRETQYF
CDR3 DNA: TGCGCCAGCAGCCAAGATCTGGGAGGGGGCAGGGAGACCCAGTACTTC

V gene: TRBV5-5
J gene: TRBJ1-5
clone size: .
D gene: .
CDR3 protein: CASSLAVGGNQPQHF
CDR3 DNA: TGTGCCAGCAGCTTGGCGGTGGGGGGCAATCAGCCCCAGCATTTT

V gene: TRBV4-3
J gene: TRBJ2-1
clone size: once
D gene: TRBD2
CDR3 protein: CASSAASGGYNEQFF
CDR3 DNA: TGCGCCAGCTCTGCCGCGAGCGGGGGCTACAATGAGCAGTTCTTC

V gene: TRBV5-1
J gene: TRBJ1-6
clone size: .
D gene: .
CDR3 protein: CASSLGESPLHF
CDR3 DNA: TGCGCCAGCAGCTTGGGGGAGTCACCCCTCCACTTT

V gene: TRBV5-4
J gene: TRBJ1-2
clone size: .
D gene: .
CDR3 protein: CASSLEFQGYDGYTF
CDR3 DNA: TGTGCCAGCAGCTTGGAGTTCCAGGGGTACGATGGCTACACCTTC

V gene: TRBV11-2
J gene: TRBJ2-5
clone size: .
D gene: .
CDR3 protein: CASSSSAVGETQYF
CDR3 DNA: TGTGCCAGCAGCTCCTCAGCGGTGGGAGAGACCCAGTACTTC

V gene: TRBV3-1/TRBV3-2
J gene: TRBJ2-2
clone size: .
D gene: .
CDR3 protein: CASSQALQGEDSNTGELFF
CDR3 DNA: TGTGCCAGCAGCCAGGCCTTACAGGGCGAAGATTCGAACACCGGGGAGCTGTTTTTT

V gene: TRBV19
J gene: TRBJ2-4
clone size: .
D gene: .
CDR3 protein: CASKRWGTKNIQYF
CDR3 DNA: TGTGCCAGTAAACGGTGGGGGACCAAAAACATTCAGTACTTC

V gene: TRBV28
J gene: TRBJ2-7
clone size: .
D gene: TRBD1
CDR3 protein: CASSVDRDSSYEQYF
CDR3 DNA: TGTGCCAGCAGTGTTGACCGGGACAGCTCCTACGAGCAGTACTTC

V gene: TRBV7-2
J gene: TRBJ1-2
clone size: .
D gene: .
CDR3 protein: CASSLRPRANYGYTF
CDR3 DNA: TGTGCCAGCAGCTTACGCCCGAGGGCTAACTATGGCTACACCTTC

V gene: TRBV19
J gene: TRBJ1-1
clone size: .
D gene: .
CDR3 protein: CASSPWTTLGAFF
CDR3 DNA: TGTGCCAGTAGTCCCTGGACAACTCTAGGAGCTTTCTTT

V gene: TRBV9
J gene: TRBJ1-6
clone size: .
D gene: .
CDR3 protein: CASTPGSSNSPLHF
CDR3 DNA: TGTGCCAGCACCCCCGGGTCCAGCAATTCACCCCTCCACTTT

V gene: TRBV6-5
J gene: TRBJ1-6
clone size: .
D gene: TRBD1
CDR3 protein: CASSRGQRENSPLHF
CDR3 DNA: TGTGCCAGCAGTCGGGGACAGAGAGAAAATTCACCCCTCCACTTT

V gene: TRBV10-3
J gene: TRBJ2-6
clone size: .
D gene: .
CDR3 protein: CAISVTGLSGANVLTF
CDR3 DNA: TGTGCCATCAGTGTCACAGGGCTCTCTGGGGCCAACGTCCTGACTTTC

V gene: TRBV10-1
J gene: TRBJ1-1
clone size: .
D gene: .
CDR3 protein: CASSESKGIWGRTEAFF
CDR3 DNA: TGCGCCAGCAGTGAGTCGAAAGGAATTTGGGGAAGGACTGAAGCTTTCTTT

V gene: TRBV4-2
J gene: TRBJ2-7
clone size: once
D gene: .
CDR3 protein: CASSRVGGPSSYEQYF
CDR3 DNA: TGTGCCAGCAGCCGCGTTGGGGGGCCGAGCTCCTACGAGCAGTACTTC

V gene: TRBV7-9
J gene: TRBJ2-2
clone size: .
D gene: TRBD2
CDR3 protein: CASSSILGGARTGELFF
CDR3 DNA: TGTGCCAGCAGCTCAATCCTCGGGGGGGCGAGAACCGGGGAGCTGTTTTTT

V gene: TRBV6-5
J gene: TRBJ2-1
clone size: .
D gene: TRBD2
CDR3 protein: CASTTSGNEQFF
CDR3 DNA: TGTGCCAGCACGACTAGCGGCAATGAGCAGTTCTTC

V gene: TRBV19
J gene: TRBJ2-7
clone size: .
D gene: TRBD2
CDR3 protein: CASATSGAYEQYF
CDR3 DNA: TGTGCCAGTGCTACTAGCGGGGCCTACGAGCAGTACTTC

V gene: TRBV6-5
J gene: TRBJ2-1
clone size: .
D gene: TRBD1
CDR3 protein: CASSYRTGGQRNEQFF
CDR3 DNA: TGTGCCAGCAGTTACCGGACAGGGGGCCAAAGGAATGAGCAGTTCTTC

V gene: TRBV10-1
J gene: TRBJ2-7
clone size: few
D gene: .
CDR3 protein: CASSPDTSYEQYF
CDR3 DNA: TGCGCCAGCAGCCCGGACACGAGCTACGAGCAGTACTTC

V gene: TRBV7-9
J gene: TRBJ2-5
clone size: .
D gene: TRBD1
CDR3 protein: CASSFGQGVDQETQYF
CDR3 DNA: TGTGCCAGCAGCTTCGGACAGGGGGTCGACCAAGAGACCCAGTACTTC

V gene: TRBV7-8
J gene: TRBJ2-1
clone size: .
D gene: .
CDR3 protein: CASSSAAGEQFF
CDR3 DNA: TGTGCCAGCAGCTCAGCAGCAGGTGAGCAGTTCTTC

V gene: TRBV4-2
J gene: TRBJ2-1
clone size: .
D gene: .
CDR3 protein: CASSQVPSSYNEQFF
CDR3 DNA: TGTGCCAGCAGCCAAGTTCCCAGCTCCTACAATGAGCAGTTCTTC

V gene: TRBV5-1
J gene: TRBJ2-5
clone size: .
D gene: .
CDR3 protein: CASSLVPGGQETQYF
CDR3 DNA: TGCGCCAGCAGCTTGGTTCCAGGGGGGCAAGAGACCCAGTACTTC

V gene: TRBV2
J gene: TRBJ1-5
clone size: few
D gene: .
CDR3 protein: CASSVDSIQHF
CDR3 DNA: TGTGCCAGCAGTGTGGACTCCATCCAGCATTTT

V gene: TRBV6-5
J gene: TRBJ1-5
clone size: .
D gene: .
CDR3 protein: CASRKENQPQHF
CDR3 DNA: TGTGCCAGCAGGAAGGAAAATCAGCCCCAGCATTTT

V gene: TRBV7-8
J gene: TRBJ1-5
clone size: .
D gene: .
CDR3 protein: CASSLGGHYSNQPQHF
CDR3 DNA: TGTGCCAGCAGCTTAGGGGGTCACTATAGCAATCAGCCCCAGCATTTT

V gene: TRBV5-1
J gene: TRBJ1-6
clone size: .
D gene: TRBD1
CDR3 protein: CASSPGTGSNSPLHF
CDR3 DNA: TGCGCCAGCAGCCCCGGGACAGGCTCTAATTCACCCCTCCACTTT

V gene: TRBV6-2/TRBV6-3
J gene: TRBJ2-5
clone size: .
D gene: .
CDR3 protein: CASSQGPGETQYF
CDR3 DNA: TGTGCCAGCAGTCAAGGACCCGGAGAGACCCAGTACTTC

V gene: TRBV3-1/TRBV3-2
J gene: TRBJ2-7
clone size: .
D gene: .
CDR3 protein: CASSPGAGGDYEQYF
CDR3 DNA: TGTGCCAGCAGCCCTGGTGCTGGCGGGGATTACGAGCAGTACTTC

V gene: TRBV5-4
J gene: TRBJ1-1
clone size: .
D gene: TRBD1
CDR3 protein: CASSEGQRPEAFF
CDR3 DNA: TGTGCCAGCAGCGAGGGACAGCGACCTGAAGCTTTCTTT

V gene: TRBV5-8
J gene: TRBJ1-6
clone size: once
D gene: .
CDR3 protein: CASSFQTGTRSPLHF
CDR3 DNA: TGTGCCAGCAGCTTCCAGACAGGAACCCGTTCACCCCTCCACTTT